This T cell receptor beta chain was obtained from a study of T cells after posttransplantation cyclophosphamide. Points from the study as a whole: Blood and skin or GI T cell repertoires showed limited TRB overlap. Recipient CMV seropositivity and CMV reactivation strongly tracked TRB clonality. Donor-recipient repertoire similarity was low at 1-2 months, rising over year one.

Produced via immunoSEQ multiplex PCR; TCRdb's table is partial and in-frame only. The sample was found to contain roughly 7,700 clones, and every one recurs. To note about this clone: Its cognate antigen is unknown.

The CDR3 sequence is 15 residues long. The germline CDR1 and CDR2 sequences are SGHRS and YFSETQ. V lost 4 bases to trimming and J lost 8 bases, with 21 bases between them. Treatment was busulfan-fludarabine conditioning, a marrow graft, and cyclophosphamide on days +3 and +4. The input for sequencing was PBMCs, taken less than 95 days after allogeneic stem cell transplant with posttransplant cyclophosphamide. The sequence derives from a female patient aged 60 to 70 who received an allogeneic stem cell transplant from an unrelated donor, was CMV-positive, and had acute GVHD only. The T cells may come from the graft donor. The chain joins TRBV5-1 to TRBJ1-2, with D tentatively TRBD1 (6 bases). CDR3 bases: TGCGCCAGCAGCCGGGAGGTGTGGGGGCAGCAAGGCTACACCTTC. Protein product: CASSREVWGQQGYTF.